This T cell receptor beta chain comes out of a study of ipilimumab plus nivolumab after autologous stem cell transplantation (dated by TCRdb to the early 2020s). Regarding the research as a whole: The median number of doses received by trial patients was four to six for ipilimumab and 7 to 9 for nivolumab. Patients with high-risk diffuse large B cell lymphoma, mature T cell lymphoma, or multiple myeloma undergoing autologous transplant were enrolled in the trial. The intent-to-treat population of the trial was made up of 30 to 35 patients. The DLBCL cohort included primary refractory and relapsed disease, with 18-month progression-free survival of around 88% and 27% respectively.

Checkpoint therapy began 14 to 28 days after autologous transplant, with ipilimumab given at 1 mg/kg intravenously on day 1 of selected weeks. Nivolumab was given at 3 mg/kg intravenously on day 1 of weeks 1, 4, 7, 10, and every two weeks through week 26. Combined checkpoint inhibition with ipilimumab and nivolumab as consolidation after autologous stem cell transplantation was tested in a Phase Ib clinical trial. Libraries came from the immunoSEQ multiplex PCR assay. TCRdb holds this immuneACCESS table with in-frame rearrangements only. Some clones are missing; in checked studies, unresolved V genes explain under half, and the rest has no known cause. This sample holds 17,000 or so clones; almost 80% were observed only once. The ten largest account for roughly 10% of the sample. The research as a whole found: According to the authors, a biologic rationale for studying the approach further came from T cell receptor repertoire, regulatory T cell phenotype and gut microbiota profiles. Combined checkpoint inhibition appeared tolerable as post-transplant consolidation, according to the authors' conclusion.

For this clone: Its antigen remains unidentified. Base qualities are not at hand, and no much larger clone is one base apart.

Via the germline V gene (reference sequence), CDR1 is SEHNR and CDR2 FQNEAQ. The CDR3 numbers 13 residues from cysteine through phenylalanine. This entry keeps only the CDR3 DNA: 39 bases, framed from base 1. V loses 5 bases of germline sequence and J loses 5 bases, and the interval between the two ends is 9 bases. This receptor was taken from a male donor with diffuse large B-cell lymphoma. The sample in question was PBMCs, obtained in a trial of ipilimumab plus nivolumab as post-transplant consolidation. The chain is encoded by TRBV7-9 joined to TRBJ2-2, and the D gene may be TRBD2, 6 bases matching. CDR3 reads: CASSRSGTGELFF. The sequenced DNA is TGTGCCAGCAGCCGCAGCGGGACCGGGGAGCTGTTTTTT. Outside the CDR3, residues come from the reference TRBV7-9 and TRBJ2-2 proteins, so the full variable domain is: DTGVSQNPRHKITKRGQNVTFRCDPISEHNRLYWYRQTLGQGPEFLTYFQNEAQLEKSRLLSDRFSAERPKGSFSTLEIQRTEQGDSAMYLCASSRSGTGELFFGEGSRLTVL.